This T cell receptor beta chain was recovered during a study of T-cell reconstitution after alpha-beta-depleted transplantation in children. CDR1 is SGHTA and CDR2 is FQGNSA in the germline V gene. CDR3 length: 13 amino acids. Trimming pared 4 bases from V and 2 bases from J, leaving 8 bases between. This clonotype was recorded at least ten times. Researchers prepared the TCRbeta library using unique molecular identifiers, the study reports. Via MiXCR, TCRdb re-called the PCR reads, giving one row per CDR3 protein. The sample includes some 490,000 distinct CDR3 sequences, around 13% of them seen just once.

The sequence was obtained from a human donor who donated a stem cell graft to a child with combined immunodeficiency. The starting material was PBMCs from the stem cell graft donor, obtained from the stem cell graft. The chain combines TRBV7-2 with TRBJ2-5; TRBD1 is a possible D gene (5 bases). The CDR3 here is CASSSTVQETQYF. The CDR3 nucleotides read TGTGCCAGCAGCTCGACAGTACAAGAGACCCAGTACTTC.